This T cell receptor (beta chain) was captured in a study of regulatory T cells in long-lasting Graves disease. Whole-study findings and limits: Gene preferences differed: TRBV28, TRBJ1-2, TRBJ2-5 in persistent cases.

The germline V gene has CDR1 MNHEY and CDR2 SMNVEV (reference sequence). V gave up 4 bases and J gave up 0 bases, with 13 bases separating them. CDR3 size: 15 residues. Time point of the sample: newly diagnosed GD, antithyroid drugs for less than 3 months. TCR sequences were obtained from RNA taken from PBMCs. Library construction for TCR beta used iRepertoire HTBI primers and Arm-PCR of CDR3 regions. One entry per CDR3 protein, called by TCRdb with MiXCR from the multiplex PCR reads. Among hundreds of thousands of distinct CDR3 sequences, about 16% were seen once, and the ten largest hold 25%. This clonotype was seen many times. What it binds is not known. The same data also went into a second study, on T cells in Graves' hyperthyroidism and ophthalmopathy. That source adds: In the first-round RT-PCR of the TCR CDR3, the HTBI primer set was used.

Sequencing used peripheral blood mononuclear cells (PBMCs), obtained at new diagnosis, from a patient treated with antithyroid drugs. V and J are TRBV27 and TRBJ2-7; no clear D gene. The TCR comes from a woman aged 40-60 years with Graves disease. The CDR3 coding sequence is TGTGCCAGCAGTTCGCCGGCGCAGAGCTCCTACGAGCAGTACTTC. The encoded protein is CASSSPAQSSYEQYF.